A selection of T cell receptor beta chains follows, all from one sample in a study of neurological immune-mediated disorders. Via MiXCR, TCRdb re-called the 5' RACE reads, giving one row per CDR3 protein. The table shows 25,000 to 35,000 distinct CDR3 sequences, with about 3.5% occurring only once. The source material was PBMCs. The receptor set was obtained from a woman in her twenties or thirties with multiple sclerosis. Both conserved end residues are trimmed from each CDR3. D genes are given only for firm matches.

V gene	D gene	J gene	CDR3 protein
TRBV18	TRBD1	TRBJ2-7	ASSLMTPGQGAYEQY
TRBV6-5	.	TRBJ1-6	ASKTKQGYNSPLH
TRBV2	.	TRBJ2-1	ASSEGGVSEQF
TRBV3-1	.	TRBJ2-7	ASSQEDSRRISYEQY
TRBV7-2	TRBD2	TRBJ2-3	ASSPALGGGDTQY
TRBV4-3	.	TRBJ1-6	ASSQVTVSPLH
TRBV7-3	TRBD1	TRBJ1-1	ASSPQTGITEAF
TRBV20-1	TRBD1	TRBJ2-6	STRGSGANVLT
TRBV5-1	.	TRBJ1-2	ASSLMQSQYGYT
TRBV29-1	.	TRBJ1-1	SVAWEFNTEAF
TRBV11-2	.	TRBJ2-7	ASTPNSLFYEQY
TRBV18	TRBD1	TRBJ1-4	ASSPAEGARKLF
TRBV5-1	.	TRBJ2-1	ASSLFAGAIEQF
TRBV11-3	.	TRBJ2-5	ASSLDRLAKETQY
TRBV18	.	TRBJ2-2	ASSPLARTGELF
TRBV7-7	.	TRBJ2-5	ASSTDSETQY
TRBV5-1	.	TRBJ2-3	ASSLATGAGEDTQY
TRBV7-9	.	TRBJ1-4	ASSLTAGMGEKLF
TRBV28	.	TRBJ2-5	ASSLLWGNQETQY
TRBV7-2	.	TRBJ1-5	ASSTGTLGNQPQH
TRBV20-1	.	TRBJ2-2	SARDRSRANTGELF
TRBV24-1	TRBD2	TRBJ2-2	ATSPTSGSDGELF
TRBV5-1	.	TRBJ2-7	ASSVEDEQY
TRBV28	.	TRBJ2-1	ASSPWRESSYNEQF
TRBV12-3/TRBV12-4	.	TRBJ2-5	ASRGDTVETQY
TRBV11-2	TRBD2	TRBJ2-2	ASSDGLAGLTGELF
TRBV6-1	.	TRBJ2-4	ASSVPRGYIQY
TRBV5-6	TRBD1	TRBJ2-1	ASTPTGGFSNEQF
TRBV12-3/TRBV12-4	TRBD1	TRBJ1-2	ASNRGGNYGYT
TRBV7-2	.	TRBJ2-3	ASSLGPDTQY
TRBV6-2/TRBV6-3	.	TRBJ1-5	ASSITLQGNQPQH
TRBV18	.	TRBJ1-1	ASSPPSGRVNTEAF
TRBV27	TRBD1	TRBJ2-6	ASGRDRGSGANVLT
TRBV6-6	.	TRBJ2-7	ASSYGDSYEQY
TRBV5-5	.	TRBJ2-3	ASSLVAPTDTQY
TRBV7-9	.	TRBJ1-1	ASSFTQGAEAF
TRBV10-2	.	TRBJ2-5	ARSDSGERGGKETQY
TRBV6-6	.	TRBJ1-5	ASSYPGLNQPQH
TRBV5-1	TRBD2	TRBJ2-7	ASSLSSGTYEQY
TRBV7-2	TRBD2	TRBJ2-5	ASTVAGAGETQY
TRBV12-3/TRBV12-4	.	TRBJ2-2	ANSREINTGELF
TRBV29-1	.	TRBJ2-7	SVGEGGYEQY
TRBV5-1	.	TRBJ1-3	ASSLLPGRSSGNTIY
TRBV6-5	.	TRBJ2-1	ASSYSPGIYNEQF
TRBV2	TRBD2	TRBJ2-3	ASSDPPLAGGTDTQY
TRBV5-1	TRBD1	TRBJ2-5	ASSLVGQGGETQY
TRBV20-1	.	TRBJ1-5	SARPRDKYNQPQN
TRBV5-1	.	TRBJ2-3	ASSLRSDTQY
TRBV7-9	TRBD1	TRBJ1-4	ASSSRQGRYEKLF
TRBV2	.	TRBJ1-1	ASSSMENTEAF
TRBV28	TRBD1	TRBJ1-4	ASSRDRGLLASTNEKLF
TRBV7-9	TRBD1	TRBJ2-5	ASSPGTAQETQY
TRBV7-9	TRBD2	TRBJ2-3	ASSSALAGGADTQY
TRBV10-2	.	TRBJ2-7	ASSWEKEQY
TRBV20-1	.	TRBJ2-7	SARDPKTNPYEQY